This T cell receptor (beta chain) was found in a study of cytomegalovirus exposure and HLA in healthy donors. Overall study findings and caveats: Previously analyzed data showed that most TCR beta V segments were productive at a frequency of about 87% or about 30%.

The PCR had 60 Vbeta and 13 Jbeta primers. The data were produced by immunoSEQ multiplex PCR, yet TCRdb's version contains in-frame clones alone and is incomplete. Found here are about 170,000 clones, about 72% of them singletons; the top ten hold 2% to 2.5%. This clone occurred a few times. What it binds is not known. With V trimmed by 6 bases and J by 8 bases, 15 bases remained unmatched. From germline, CDR1 is MDHEN and CDR2 SYDVKM. CDR3 length: 15 residues. V gene TRBV28 combines with J gene TRBJ1-2; 7 nucleotides line up with TRBD1. This receptor was obtained from a human donor in good health. The sequencing input was PBMCs. CDR3 nucleotide sequence: TGTGCCAGCAGGTTCCCCTCCGGCAGGGGGTGCGGCTACACCTTC. Amino acids: CASRFPSGRGCGYTF.